These 6 T cell receptor beta chains were sequenced from one sample in a study of T cell responses to AZD1222 COVID-19 vaccine (dated by TCRdb to about 2021). The time point label for this specimen denotes: about 28 days (+/-7) after the second vaccine dose. Library prep was done by the immunoSEQ multiplex PCR assay. TCRdb mirrors the immuneACCESS table, restricted to in-frame sequences. Some clones are absent from its copies; in checked studies, under half trace to an unresolved V gene, and the reason for the others is unknown. The sample data list approximately 100,000 clones, and roughly 85% of these were observed just once. The biggest ten clones account for around 2.3% of the sample. The sequencing used peripheral blood, collected 28 days after the second AZD1222 dose. These receptors were taken from an adult who received the AZD1222 COVID-19 vaccine.

This chain connects TRBV5-1 to TRBJ2-1, with 7 bases that match TRBD2. CDR3 size: 15 residues. Per germline, CDR1 SGHRS and CDR2 YFSETQ. The V segment lost 6 bases and the J segment 1 base; nucleotides outside the gene matches: 7. The CDR3 region has the DNA TGCGCCAGCATAAGTGGGGGAGGGTCCTACAATGAGCAGTTCTTC. It encodes CASISGGGSYNEQFF.

J is TRBJ2-1 and V is TRBV18; 7 positions match TRBD1. The CDR3 has 16 amino acids. Germline CDR1 is KGHSH and CDR2 is LQKENI. With 1 base clipped from V and 9 bases from J, the junction kept 12 bases outside the gene matches. CDR3 protein: CASSPQGAGRMGEQFF. The CDR3 DNA is TGTGCCAGCTCACCACAGGGGGCAGGGCGTATGGGTGAGCAGTTCTTC.

The chain links TRBV7-2 to TRBJ2-7; TRBD2 matches at 9 bases. After removal of 5 bases from V and 7 bases from J, the junction contained 12 bases not matched to a gene. The CDR3 consists of 15 residues. Looked up from germline, CDR1 is SGHTA and CDR2 is FQGNSA. The CDR3 DNA reads as TGTGCCAGCAGCCCCCCCGCGGGAGGGCCGGGGGAGCAGTACTTC. Protein product: CASSPPAGGPGEQYF.

The table lists this clone with a count of one. The chain joins TRBV18 to TRBJ2-7; 8 bases agree with TRBD1. With V trimmed by 0 bases and J by 5 bases, 3 bases remained unmatched. The CDR3 sequence is 14 residues long. CDR1 is KGHSH and CDR2 is LQKENI in the germline V gene. The CDR3 region is CASSPPATGDEQYF. DNA of the CDR3: TGTGCCAGCTCACCACCGGCGACAGGGGACGAGCAGTACTTC.

This chain joins TRBV9 and TRBJ2-2; 12 bases map to TRBD2. With V trimmed by 0 bases and J by 4 bases, 4 bases remained unmatched. The CDR3 runs to 17 residues. Germline V lookup: CDR1 SGDLS, CDR2 YYNGEE. The DNA of the CDR3 is TGTGCCAGCAGCGTAGGAGGGGGACTAGCGGGCACCGGGGAGCTGTTTTTT. Translating gives CASSVGGGLAGTGELFF.

There are a few counts of this clone. This chain joins TRBV11-2 and TRBJ1-6, with TRBD1 matching over 9 bases. Germline-derived CDR1 and CDR2 are SGHAT and FQNNGV. Trimming took 5 bases from V and 7 from J; bases not matched to a gene: 9. The CDR3 runs to 16 residues. CDR3 residues: CASSLPGTGHNSPLHF. CDR3 DNA: TGTGCCAGCAGCCTACCCGGGACAGGGCACAATTCACCCCTCCACTTT.